This section outlines one T cell receptor (beta chain) sequence together with its context. In the original analysis: Researchers report that nucleated cell counts were estimated from reference gene primer amplification. TCRdb keeps only in-frame clones here, not all; method: immunoSEQ multiplex PCR. V, J and clone size reflect that table, while D and trimming were determined from the DNA. This sample has 84,000 or so clones; roughly 92% occur once, and the top ten carry about 6.6%. The source of the sample is a study of blood T cell repertoires in COVID-19. Study-level information: There were acute and convalescent COVID-19 samples, and they came from the United States, Italy and Spain. PBMCs, B-cell-depleted T cells, or T cells were the source of the cDNA or gDNA that made up the material.

V lost 4 bases and J lost 5; bases outside the gene matches: 11. The germline V gene has CDR1 SGHRS and CDR2 YFSETQ. The CDR3 is made up of 16 amino acids. Sequencing was carried out using peripheral blood. The chain recombines TRBV5-1 with TRBJ2-2, with 7 nucleotides matching TRBD2. This clonotype was obtained from a woman aged 55-69 years with active COVID-19. DNA for the CDR3: TGCGCCAGCAGCCCCATGGGGGGGTTGGGAACCGGGGAGCTGTTTTTT. Its translation is CASSPMGGLGTGELFF.